This record concerns one TCR beta chain sequence. The antigen it binds to is not known. Base qualities are missing; no much larger clone stands one base away. The data were obtained in a study of regulatory and conventional T cells in RAG deficiency (dated by TCRdb to the late 2010s). As for the study more broadly: Autoimmunity is frequently linked to hypomorphic RAG mutations in combined immunodeficiency or atypical SCID. The study used high-throughput TCR beta sequencing to compare repertoire diversity and composition of Treg, conventional CD4+ and CD8+ T cells between RAG-deficient patients and healthy controls.

Here is what the overall study found, with its caveats: Markedly lower Shannon entropy and higher Simpson indices were observed in RAG-deficient patients than in control T-cell subpopulations. In Omenn syndrome and CID/AS patients compared with controls, roughly 97-fold fewer unique TCR beta sequences were detected from Treg cells, versus 7.5 to 10-fold fewer for other subsets. Some T-cell subset analyses were not performed for some subjects. Rather than being bona fide Treg cells, the sorted CD25-high CD127-low cells in Omenn syndrome patients may represent peripherally activated cells. Shorter CDR3 lengths were found in all patient T-cell subsets, and >85% Treg-Tconv repertoire overlap at nucleotide and amino acid level was observed in Omenn syndrome patients.

The CDR3 contains 15 residues, cysteine and phenylalanine counted. Only the CDR3 region is kept as DNA, spanning 45 bases read in frame from base 1. For CDR1 and CDR2, the germline V gene lists MGHRA and YSYEKL. V drops 1 base and J drops 4 bases, leaving 12 bases in between. Receptor libraries were prepared by the immunoSEQ multiplex PCR assay. Genomic DNA from the sorted T-cell subsets was used to amplify rearranged TCR beta chain products, which were then sequenced. In the authors' own workflow: Shannon entropy and Simpson indices were used to quantify the repertoire diversity of productive TCR beta rearrangements. Clonal expansion was assessed by the summed frequency of the 100 most abundant productive TCR beta clonotypes among total reads. The TRB repertoires were scored with a self-reactivity index built on which amino acids appear at CDR3beta positions 6 and 7. Two-way ANOVA was applied to the repertoire analyses, whereas Student t or Mann-Whitney tests were applied to the flow cytometric analyses. Sourced from immuneACCESS, this table was stored by TCRdb with only in-frame sequences that have V and J called. A share of the clones is absent; for the studies checked, an unresolved V gene accounts for under half, and the remainder has no known explanation. V and J calls plus clone size are reproduced from that table; the DNA served to infer D and trimming. In all, the sample holds roughly 10,000 clones, and just under 95% of those were seen once. The ten largest clones represent almost 1.5% of the sample.

Before genomic DNA extraction, conventional CD4+ T cells were isolated from blood as CD25-low CD127-high cells. The study included eight patients with RAG deficiency, of whom one had SCID, two had Omenn syndrome and five had combined immunodeficiency or atypical SCID. The sequence was obtained from a human donor with RAG deficiency presenting as severe combined immunodeficiency. Material for sequencing was CD4+ effector T cells sorted from blood. The V gene is TRBV4-1 and the J gene is TRBJ2-3, and the D gene may be TRBD2, 6 bases matching. The CDR3 corresponds to CASSQVEGWADTQYF. The nucleotide sequence reads TGCGCCAGCAGCCAAGTGGAGGGGTGGGCAGATACGCAGTATTTT.